Listed below are T cell receptor beta chains from one sample, sequenced in a study of CD8 T cells in ankylosing spondylitis. MiXCR was run by TCRdb on the 5' RACE reads, yielding one entry per CDR3 protein. Of 200,000 or so distinct CDR3 sequences listed, 13% are singletons. The sequenced sample was blood, either unsorted or a sorted T cell fraction (not recorded which). The receptors come from a female donor with ankylosing spondylitis or in good health (not recorded which). CDR3s include the opening cysteine and the closing phenylalanine or tryptophan. The order of the fields is J gene, V gene, CDR3 protein.

TRBJ1-5 TRBV5-5 CASSLEPNQPQHF
TRBJ1-1 TRBV12-3/TRBV12-4 CASSPGTGANTEAFF
TRBJ2-7 TRBV27 CASSLSNYRDRVVKQYF
TRBJ1-1 TRBV11-2 CASSQRQEMNTEAFF
TRBJ2-1 TRBV24-1 CATAGADSYNEQFF
TRBJ1-1 TRBV5-1 CASSLSGVSTEAFF
TRBJ1-3 TRBV28 CASTWGARNTIYF
TRBJ1-2 TRBV28 CASTIGALGYTF
TRBJ2-7 TRBV5-6 CASSLETLLVPYEQYF
TRBJ2-1 TRBV12-3/TRBV12-4 CASSLAVGYYNEQFF
TRBJ2-1 TRBV29-1 CSVLGDRDYNEQFF
TRBJ2-2 TRBV18 CASSPRGLAGGSNTGELFF
TRBJ1-4 TRBV12-3/TRBV12-4 CASSLNSNNEKLFF
TRBJ2-5 TRBV5-1 CASSLRSSGRRTQYF
TRBJ2-3 TRBV7-6 CASSLGGGAGLLLYF
TRBJ2-3 TRBV5-1 CASSSRRDRGPDTQYF
TRBJ2-7 TRBV7-2 CASSLEGGAWLSYF
TRBJ1-1 TRBV7-8 CASSLEGGPRNTEAFF
TRBJ2-2 TRBV6-2/TRBV6-3 CASSSRGQGRTGELFF
TRBJ2-1 TRBV18 CASGEGSPDNEQFF
TRBJ2-1 TRBV20-1 CSARGLGFMLNEQFF
TRBJ2-3 TRBV20-1 CSARPELAGHTDTQYF
TRBJ1-4 TRBV4-3 CASSQGFEGFKLFF
TRBJ1-2 TRBV6-1 CASSPTGDEGYTF
TRBJ1-6 TRBV5-5 CASSLPGVPLHF
TRBJ2-7 TRBV3-1 CASSQDTYEQYF
TRBJ2-1 TRBV29-1 CSAGLAGVNEQFF
TRBJ2-1 TRBV5-1 CASSLQTGTYNEQFF
TRBJ2-7 TRBV20-1 CSAETNAREQYF
TRBJ2-7 TRBV5-1 CASSPVRDPSSEQYF
TRBJ2-2 TRBV20-1 CSASVQLNTGELFF
TRBJ2-7 TRBV7-2 CASSLQGSVPSYEQYF
TRBJ2-7 TRBV18 CASSPDRDAEQYF
TRBJ2-5 TRBV12-3/TRBV12-4 CASSFGARETQYF
TRBJ2-7 TRBV12-3/TRBV12-4 CASSFSGKDYEQYF
TRBJ2-7 TRBV12-3/TRBV12-4 CASSTGTSAYEQYF
TRBJ1-4 TRBV7-9 CASSPSGQGNGKLFF
TRBJ2-7 TRBV27 CASSLRVQGIYEQYF
TRBJ2-1 TRBV7-2 CASSQGIVYNEQFF
TRBJ1-1 TRBV28 CASTRGMNTEAFF